The 5 T cell receptor beta chains presented below share a single source sample, sequenced in a study of control samples from healthy donors and cancer patients. The table came from immunoSEQ multiplex PCR; TCRdb's copy has only in-frame clones and leaves some out. The data hold some 200,000 clones, with about 95% observed a single time. Sequenced sample: blood. All receptors derive from a man in his forties or fifties in good health.

This chain uses TRBV7-8 with TRBJ1-5, with D possibly matching TRBD1 (6 bases). The CDR3 contains 15 residues. The V end lost 5 bases, the J end lost 2 bases, and 13 bases lay between the germline ends. Per the germline V gene, CDR1 is SGHVS and CDR2 is FQNEAQ. CDR3 nucleotides: TGTGCCAGCAGCCTCCTGGCAGGGGGCAATCAGCCCCAGCATTTT. Translated: CASSLLAGGNQPQHF. Full variable domain (outside the CDR3, taken from reference TRBV7-8 and TRBJ1-5): GAGVSQSPRYKVAKRGQDVALRCDPISGHVSLFWYQQALGQGPEFLTYFQNEAQLDKSGLPSDRFFAERPEGSVSTLKIQRTQQEDSAVYLCASSLLAGGNQPQHFGDGTRLSIL.

The genes are TRBV24-1 and TRBJ2-1, with 10 bases fitting TRBD2. After removal of 3 bases from V and 8 bases from J, the junction contained 6 bases not matched to a gene. The CDR3 spans 15 residues. Germline CDR1 is KGHDR and CDR2 is SFDVKD. The CDR3 DNA follows: TGTGCCACCAGTGATCCGAGCGGGGGGGCCTATGAGCAGTTCTTC. Translation: CATSDPSGGAYEQFF.

The V call is TRBV6-5, the J call TRBJ2-3, with 9 bases aligning to TRBD2. V lost 0 bases, J lost 4 bases, and 5 bases stayed unmatched. The germline V gene has CDR1 MNHEY and CDR2 SVGAGI. The CDR3 extends over 16 amino acids. The CDR3 region is CASSYSTSSGADTQYF. CDR3 bases: TGTGCCAGCAGTTACTCGACCTCTAGCGGGGCAGATACGCAGTATTTT.

This chain connects TRBV25-1 to TRBJ2-7, with a weak D call TRBD1 (5 bases). There are 14 residues in the CDR3. Germline CDR1 reads MGHDK; CDR2 reads SYGVNS. The V end lost 1 base, the J end lost 6 bases, and 13 bases lay between the germline ends. As DNA, the CDR3 is TGTGCCAGCAGTGAATCAGGGATCCCGGGCGAGCAGTACGTC. This codes for CASSESGIPGEQYV.

This clone was detected once. The rearrangement uses TRBV5-1 and TRBJ1-2; 7 bases agree with TRBD1. CDR1 and CDR2 from the germline V gene are SGHRS and YFSETQ. The CDR3 contains 13 residues. With 4 bases clipped from V and 7 bases from J, the junction kept 7 bases outside the gene matches. The CDR3 loop is CASSPDRASGYTF. The DNA of the CDR3 is TGCGCCAGCAGCCCCGACAGGGCTAGTGGCTACACCTTC.